A single sample gave rise to the 17 T cell receptor beta chains below, sequenced in a study of CD8+ T cells in alopecia areata. Treatment here: oral pan-JAK inhibitor, 5-10 mg twice daily. Extracted from the samples, RNA was reverse transcribed into cDNA to serve as the sequencing template. The protocol was immunoSEQ multiplex PCR, while the TCRdb copy is restricted to in-frame clones and leaves out a portion. The sample contains 150,000 to 200,000 clones, around three fifths of which appear only once. This specimen was CD4+ T cells sorted from blood, taken at week 24, from a patient treated with tofacitinib. Every receptor here comes from a human donor with alopecia areata.

This chain links TRBV29-1 with TRBJ1-2; tentative D call: TRBD1 (6 bases). V lost 4 bases and J 8 bases, leaving 17 bases between the germline ends. This CDR3 comprises 13 residues. Germline lookup yields CDR1 SQVTM and CDR2 ANQGSEA. The CDR3 nucleotides are TGCAGCGTTGGACAGGTGTTGGGGCACGGCTACACCTTC. It codes for CSVGQVLGHGYTF.

This chain links TRBV28 with TRBJ2-2; 7 bases line up with TRBD1. From germline, CDR1 is MDHEN and CDR2 SYDVKM. The CDR3 is made up of 15 amino acids. The J segment lost 0 bases and the V segment lost 7 bases, leaving 5 bases of the junction unmatched. CDR3 in DNA: TGTGCCAGCACTCCAGGGACAGCGAACACCGGGGAGCTGTTTTTT. Translating gives CASTPGTANTGELFF.

The chain uses TRBV5-1 and TRBJ2-7, with D tentatively TRBD1 (7 bases). V was cut by 4 bases and J by 2 bases, with 16 bases left in between. Germline V gene lookup returns CDR1 SGHRS and CDR2 YFSETQ. The CDR3 extends over 15 amino acids. CDR3 in amino acids: CASSLGGGTAYEQYF. The CDR3 DNA is TGCGCCAGCAGCCTAGGTGGGGGGACAGCCTACGAGCAGTACTTC.

The genes are TRBV29-1 and TRBJ1-2; 8 positions agree with TRBD1. Trimming removed 1 base from V and 7 bases from J; junction bases left unmatched: 8. CDR3 length: 14 residues. Per the germline V gene, CDR1 is SQVTM and CDR2 is ANQGSEA. DNA of the CDR3: TGCAGCGTTGAAGTTCGGCAGGGGGCGGGTGGCTACACCTTC. Translated: CSVEVRQGAGGYTF.

The chain has TRBV10-3 and TRBJ2-5, with 7 bases matching TRBD1. Germline trimming cut 8 bases from V and 1 base from J; bases unmatched to any gene: 4. CDR1 ENHRY and CDR2 SYGVKD come from the germline V gene. The length of the CDR3 is 13 residues. DNA for the CDR3: TGTGCCATCCGAAGGGACAGCCAAGAGACCCAGTACTTC. It encodes CAIRRDSQETQYF.

This chain joins TRBV11-2 and TRBJ1-2; 7 positions agree with TRBD1. The CDR3 totals 14 residues. The trim removed 5 bases at V and 8 bases at J, leaving 11 bases unmatched. The germline V gene encodes CDR1 SGHAT and CDR2 FQNNGV. CDR3 sequence: CASSPRGDALGYTF. For the CDR3, the DNA is TGTGCCAGCAGCCCCAGGGGGGACGCCCTCGGCTACACCTTC. The full variable domain, completed using reference TRBV11-2 and TRBJ1-2, is EAGVAQSPRYKIIEKRQSVAFWCNPISGHATLYWYQQILGQGPKLLIQFQNNGVVDDSQLPKDRFSAERLKGVDSTLKIQPAKLEDSAVYLCASSPRGDALGYTFGSGTRLTVV.

The rearrangement uses TRBV11-3 and TRBJ2-5, with 12 positions matching TRBD2. There are 15 residues in the CDR3. Germline loops: CDR1 SGHNT, CDR2 YENEEA. V shed 1 base and J 6 bases; nucleotides not matched to a gene: 3. CDR3 region: CASSLGTSGVKTQYF. As DNA, the CDR3 is TGTGCCAGCAGCTTAGGGACTAGCGGGGTGAAGACCCAGTACTTC.

This clone was detected a few times. V gene TRBV30 combines with J gene TRBJ1-5; D ambiguous. The CDR3 loop spans 13 amino acids. Trimming took 2 bases from V and 3 from J, leaving 8 bases between them. CDR1 and CDR2 (germline): GTSNPN, SVGIG (reference sequence). The CDR3 reads CAWSPNYNQPQHF. Here the CDR3 DNA reads TGTGCCTGGAGTCCGAACTACAATCAGCCCCAGCATTTT.

The chain couples TRBV18 to TRBJ1-1; 8 nucleotides agree with TRBD1. Trimming cost V 6 bases and J 1 base; bases outside gene matches: 7. The length of the CDR3 is 15 residues. Germline lookup yields CDR1 KGHSH and CDR2 LQKENI. The CDR3 loop is CASSRTGMANTEAFF. The DNA of the CDR3 is TGTGCCAGCTCGAGGACAGGGATGGCGAACACTGAAGCTTTCTTT.

The V gene is TRBV29-1, the J gene TRBJ2-7; the D gene is possibly TRBD1 (7 bases). V lost 2 bases and J lost 5, with 16 bases in between. The CDR3 runs 14 residues. Germline CDR1 SQVTM, CDR2 ANQGSEA. The CDR3 DNA is TGCAGCGTTGAAAAGGGTTCAGGGGGGAACGAGCAGTACTTC. It codes for CSVEKGSGGNEQYF.

The chain is built from TRBV29-1 and TRBJ2-4; tentatively, D is TRBD1 (5 bases). Trimming cost V 6 bases and J 13 bases, with 16 bases left between them. The CDR3 runs 11 residues. Germline V lookup: CDR1 SQVTM, CDR2 ANQGSEA. CDR3 loop: CSVGKTGLQYF. The CDR3, as DNA: TGCAGCGTGGGGAAAACAGGCTTACAGTACTTC.

This chain joins TRBV6-5 and TRBJ1-2; D is undetermined. V was trimmed by 5 bases and J by 5 bases, leaving 18 bases between them. Germline values: CDR1 MNHEY, CDR2 SVGAGI. This CDR3 has 15 residues. This CDR3 is CASSHTPMGRYGYTF. For the CDR3, the DNA is TGTGCCAGCAGTCACACACCCATGGGGAGATATGGCTACACCTTC.

This clone came up a few times. The rearrangement joins TRBV29-1 to TRBJ1-2; no clear D. Between the trimmed V and J ends, which lost 4 bases and 6 bases, there was a span of 12 bases. Germline V gene sequence: CDR1 SQVTM, CDR2 ANQGSEA. The CDR3 is 12 residues long. The CDR3 protein is CSVGDKRHGYTF. In DNA, the CDR3 is TGCAGCGTTGGTGACAAAAGACATGGCTACACCTTC.

This clone was seen a few times. The V call is TRBV10-1, the J call TRBJ2-7; TRBD1 agrees at 7 bases. Per germline, CDR1 WNHNN and CDR2 SYGVQD (reference sequence). With 6 bases clipped from V and 4 bases from J, the junction kept 3 bases outside the gene matches. This CDR3 is built from 12 residues. CDR3 coding DNA: TGCGCCAGCAGCGACAGGGTGTACGAGCAGTACTTC. This gives the protein CASSDRVYEQYF.

A single count supports this clone. The rearrangement joins TRBV10-3 to TRBJ1-6; a possible D gene is TRBD1 (5 bases). The CDR3 runs 13 residues. V lost 9 bases to trimming and J lost 9 bases, with 15 bases between them. CDR1 and CDR2 from the germline V gene are ENHRY and SYGVKD. The CDR3 sequence is CAMQGSPGSPLHF. CDR3 nucleotides: TGTGCCATGCAGGGTTCTCCCGGTTCACCCCTCCACTTT.

The rearrangement links TRBV5-1 to TRBJ2-7, with D perhaps TRBD1 (6 bases). Germline CDR1 is SGHRS and CDR2 is YFSETQ. The V and J ends lost 0 bases and 0 bases respectively, with 10 bases between them. This CDR3 region has 15 residues. In DNA form, the CDR3 reads TGCGCCAGCAGCTTGGCTTGGGACACCTCCTACGAGCAGTACTTC. Translation gives CASSLAWDTSYEQYF.

The genes are TRBV2 and TRBJ2-2; 9 positions match TRBD1. V gave up 6 bases and J gave up 4 bases; unmatched junction bases: 6. This CDR3 has 15 amino acids. Germline CDR1 reads SNHLY; CDR2 reads FYNNEI. The chain's CDR3 is CASREGTGSTGELFF. In nucleotides, the CDR3 is TGTGCCAGCAGGGAGGGGACAGGGAGCACCGGGGAGCTGTTTTTT.